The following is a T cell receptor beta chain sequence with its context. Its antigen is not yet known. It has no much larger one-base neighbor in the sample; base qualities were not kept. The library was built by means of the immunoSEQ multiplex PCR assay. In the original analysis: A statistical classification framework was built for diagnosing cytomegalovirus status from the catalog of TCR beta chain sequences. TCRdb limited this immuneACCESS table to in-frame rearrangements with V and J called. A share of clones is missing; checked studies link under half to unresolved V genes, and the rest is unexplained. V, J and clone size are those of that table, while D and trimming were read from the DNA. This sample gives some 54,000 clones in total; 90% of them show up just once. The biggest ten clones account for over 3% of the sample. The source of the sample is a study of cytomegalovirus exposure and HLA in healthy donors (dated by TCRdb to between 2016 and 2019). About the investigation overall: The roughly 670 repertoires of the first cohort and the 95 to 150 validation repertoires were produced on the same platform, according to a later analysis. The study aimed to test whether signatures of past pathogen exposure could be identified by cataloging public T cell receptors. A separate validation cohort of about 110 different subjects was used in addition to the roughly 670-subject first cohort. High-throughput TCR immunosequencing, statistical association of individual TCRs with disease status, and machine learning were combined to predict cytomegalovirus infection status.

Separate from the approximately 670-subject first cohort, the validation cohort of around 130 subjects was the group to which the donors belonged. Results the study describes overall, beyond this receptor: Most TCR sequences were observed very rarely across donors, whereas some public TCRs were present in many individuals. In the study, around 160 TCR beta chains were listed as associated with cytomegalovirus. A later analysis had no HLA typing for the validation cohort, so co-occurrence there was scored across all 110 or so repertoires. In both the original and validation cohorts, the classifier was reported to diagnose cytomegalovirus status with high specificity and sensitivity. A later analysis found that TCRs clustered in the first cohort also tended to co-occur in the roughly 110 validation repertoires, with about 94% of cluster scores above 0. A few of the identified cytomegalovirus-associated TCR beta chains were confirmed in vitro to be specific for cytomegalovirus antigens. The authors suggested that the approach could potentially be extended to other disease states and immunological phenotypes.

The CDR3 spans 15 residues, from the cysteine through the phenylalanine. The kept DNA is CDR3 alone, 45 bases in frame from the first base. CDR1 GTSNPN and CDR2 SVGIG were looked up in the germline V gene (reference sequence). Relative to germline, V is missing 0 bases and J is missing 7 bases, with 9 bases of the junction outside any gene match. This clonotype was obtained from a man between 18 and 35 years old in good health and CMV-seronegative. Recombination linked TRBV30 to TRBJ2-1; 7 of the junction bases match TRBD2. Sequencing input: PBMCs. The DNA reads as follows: TGTGCCTGGAGTGTAGGAAGGACTAGTCGGAATGAGCAGTTCTTC. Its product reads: CAWSVGRTSRNEQFF.